This TCR beta chain is from a study of blood T cells in healthy people across ages. The study's findings and limits: More naive CD4+ cells and higher diversity were found in long-lived than in aged donors.

This CDR3 region has 15 residues. The trim removed 4 bases at V and 2 bases at J, leaving 5 bases unmatched. CDR1 and CDR2 (germline): DFQATT, SNEGSKA (reference sequence). It was with a sample-barcoded 5' primer and a J-beta primer mix that a second PCR of about 7 to 12 cycles was run. TCRdb processed the 5' RACE reads anew with MiXCR; each CDR3 protein has one entry. The sample has about 730,000 distinct CDR3 sequences; around 46% are singletons. With respect to this clonotype: As yet, its antigen is unknown.

This clonotype was obtained from a woman aged 55 to 70 in good health. Sequenced sample: blood. V usage is TRBV20-1 and J usage is TRBJ2-3, with 11 bases aligning to TRBD2. CDR3 protein: CSAIKTSGVTDTQYF. The CDR3 DNA reads TGCAGTGCTATAAAGACTAGCGGGGTCACAGATACGCAGTATTTT.